This T cell receptor (beta chain) was identified in a study of blood T cell repertoires in COVID-19. Authors' methods: The assay estimated nucleated cells by amplifying reference gene primers. Data came from immunoSEQ multiplex PCR; TCRdb stores just in-frame clones and leaves some out. Clone size and V and J calls were adopted from that table, with D and trimming inferred from the DNA. There are fewer than 250,000 clones in the sample; roughly 82% occur only once, and 4% to 5% lies in the top ten. V was pared by 6 bases and J by 7 bases, with 5 bases of the junction left unmatched. Germline V gene lookup returns CDR1 KGHDR and CDR2 SFDVKD. The CDR3 totals 13 residues.

Sample: peripheral blood. The chain links TRBV24-1 to TRBJ1-5; 7 nucleotides line up with TRBD1. The source of this sequence is an older woman with acute or convalescent COVID-19. The DNA of the CDR3 is TGTGCCACCAGTTCCACAGGGGAACAGCCCCAGCATTTT. Translated, it gives CATSSTGEQPQHF.